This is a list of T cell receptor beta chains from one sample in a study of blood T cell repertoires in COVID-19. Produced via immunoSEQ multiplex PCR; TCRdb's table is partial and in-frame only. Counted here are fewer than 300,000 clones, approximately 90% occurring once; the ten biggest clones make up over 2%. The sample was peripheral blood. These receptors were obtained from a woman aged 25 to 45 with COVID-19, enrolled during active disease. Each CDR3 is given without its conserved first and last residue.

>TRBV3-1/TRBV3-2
ASSSPTATNEKLF
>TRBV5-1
ASSLVQGEHGYT
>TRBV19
ASSLGQVLPNEQF
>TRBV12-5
ASSQESSGNTIY
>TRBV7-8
ASSGRDRGSNTEAF
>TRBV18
ASSPRRDSLNEQF
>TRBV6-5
ASRNFGTGLYGYT
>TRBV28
ASSFPGGIYNSPLH
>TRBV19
ASSKWEGRNTGELF
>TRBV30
AWDSGRARGHEQY
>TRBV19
ASKEVGAHSGNTIY
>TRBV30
AWSIGFAQPQH
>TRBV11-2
ASSPSSGTGTSPLH
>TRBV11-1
ASSQRTGGNEKLF
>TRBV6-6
ASSYPQGINEKLF
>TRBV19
ASKRGNLLNTEAF
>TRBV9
ASSVVTSGRDIQY
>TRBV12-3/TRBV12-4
ASTETDNSPLH
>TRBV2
ASFGLAGYEQY
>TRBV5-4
ASGYRDRDGYT
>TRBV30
AWSPPVLSSYEQY
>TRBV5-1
ASSFGGNQPQH
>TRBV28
ASSRSDRDYSPLH
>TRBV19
ASSSYRDNYGYT
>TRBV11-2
ASSLPYSRGMEQF
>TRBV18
ASSNFGRQPQH
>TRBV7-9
ASSASKGTSRLYEQY
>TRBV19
ASSMTGDAF
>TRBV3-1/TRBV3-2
ASSQGRISRRGTEAF
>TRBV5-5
ASSLETGNYGYT
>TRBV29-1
SALTTGVEGYT
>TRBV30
AWSGGTGHQPQH
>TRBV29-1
SVEDQGTEAF
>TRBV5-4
ASSLGNQAHGYT
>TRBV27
ASSSYGGTAKNIQY
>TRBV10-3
AISGGTTGTYEQY
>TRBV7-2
ASSVQGGGSEAF
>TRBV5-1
ASSRTSGSYNEQF
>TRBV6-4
ASSQSSGVTTDTQY
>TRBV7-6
ASSLGTGGYGYT
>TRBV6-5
ASSWGTGLRGYT
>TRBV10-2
ASSESDARAGETQY
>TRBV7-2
ASSLGGSSGYT
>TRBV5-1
ASSPSLQTYEQY
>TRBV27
ASSLSTSGGGELF
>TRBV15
ATSRDLYQPQH
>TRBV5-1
ASEIGHGARYEQY
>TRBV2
ASTMNGQNTEAF
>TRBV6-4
ASSDGGKSTDTQY
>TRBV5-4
ASSLDSPNEKLF
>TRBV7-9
ASSATGANTEAF
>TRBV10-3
AISDPDGLAGGVFSTDTQY
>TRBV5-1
ASSQGDTDTQY